This T cell receptor (beta chain) was captured in a study of T cell changes during pregnancy in multiple sclerosis. This CDR3 has 14 amino acids. V dropped 0 bases and J dropped 2; count of bases not matched to a gene: 1. Per the germline V gene, CDR1 is SGHRS and CDR2 is YFSETQ. Libraries were prepared by immunoSEQ multiplex PCR; TCRdb keeps only in-frame clonotypes and omits some of them. In the table there are about 36,000 clones, around 92% of which are singletons. The material sequenced was CD4+ T cells from peripheral blood mononuclear cells, taken in the second trimester of pregnancy. V gene TRBV5-1 combines with J gene TRBJ2-7; 8 bases are shared with TRBD1. The sequence derives from a female donor in good health, enrolled as a control in a pregnancy study. DNA of the CDR3: TGCGCCAGCAGCTTGGGGACAGGGACCTACGAGCAGTACTTC. Translated, it gives CASSLGTGTYEQYF.